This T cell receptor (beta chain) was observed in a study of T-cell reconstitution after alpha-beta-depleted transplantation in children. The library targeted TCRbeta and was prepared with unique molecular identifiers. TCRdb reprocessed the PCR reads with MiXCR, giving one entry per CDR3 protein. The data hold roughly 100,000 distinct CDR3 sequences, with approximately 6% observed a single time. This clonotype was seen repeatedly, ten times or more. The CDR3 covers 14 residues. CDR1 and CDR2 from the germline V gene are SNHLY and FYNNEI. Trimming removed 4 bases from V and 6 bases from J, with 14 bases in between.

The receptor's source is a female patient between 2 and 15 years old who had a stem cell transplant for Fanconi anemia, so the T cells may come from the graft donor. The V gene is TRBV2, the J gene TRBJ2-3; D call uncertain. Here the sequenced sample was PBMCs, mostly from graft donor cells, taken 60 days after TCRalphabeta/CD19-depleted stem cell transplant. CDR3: CASSANFKVDTQYF. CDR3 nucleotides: TGTGCCAGCAGTGCAAATTTTAAGGTGGATACGCAGTATTTT.